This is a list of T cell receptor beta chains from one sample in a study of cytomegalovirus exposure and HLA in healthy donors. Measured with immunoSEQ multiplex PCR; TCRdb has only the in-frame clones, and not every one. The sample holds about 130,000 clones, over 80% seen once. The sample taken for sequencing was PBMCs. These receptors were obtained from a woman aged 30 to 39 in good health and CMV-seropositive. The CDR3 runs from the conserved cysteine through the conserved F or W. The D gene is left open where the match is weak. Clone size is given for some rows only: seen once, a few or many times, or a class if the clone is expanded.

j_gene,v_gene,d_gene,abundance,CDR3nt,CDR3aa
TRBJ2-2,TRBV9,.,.,TGTGCCAGCAGCGACAGGTCCTCGAACACCGGGGAGCTGTTTTTT,CASSDRSSNTGELFF
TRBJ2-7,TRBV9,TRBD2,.,TGTGCCAGCAGCGCTAGTAATGGGGAGGGTTTCGGCGAGCAGTACTTC,CASSASNGEGFGEQYF
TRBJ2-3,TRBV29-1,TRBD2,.,TGCAGCGTGGAAGGACTAGCGGGAGAACCAGATACGCAGTATTTT,CSVEGLAGEPDTQYF
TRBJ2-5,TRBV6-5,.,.,TGTGCCAGCAGTTACTCGAGTAGGGGCTTTGGGGAGACCCAGTACTTC,CASSYSSRGFGETQYF
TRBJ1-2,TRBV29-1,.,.,TGCAGCGTTGAAGAAATAGCAGGGGTCGGCTACACCTTC,CSVEEIAGVGYTF
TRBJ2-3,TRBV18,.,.,TGTGCCAGCTCCGAGGGGGGGGGCACAGATACGCAGTATTTT,CASSEGGGTDTQYF
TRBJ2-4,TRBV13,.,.,TGTGCCAGCAGCTTACGGGGGACCGCGAAAAACATTCAGTACTTC,CASSLRGTAKNIQYF
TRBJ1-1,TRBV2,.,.,TGTGCCAGCAGTGAAGCGCTTGGGGGAGGGACTGAAGCTTTCTTT,CASSEALGGGTEAFF
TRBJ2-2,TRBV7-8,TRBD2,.,TGTGCCAGCAGCCCCTTAGCGGGAGGATTCACCGGGGAGCTGTTTTTT,CASSPLAGGFTGELFF
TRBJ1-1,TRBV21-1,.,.,TGTGCCAGCACCGGACCGGGACAGAGGGGTATGAACACTGAAGCTTTCTTT,CASTGPGQRGMNTEAFF
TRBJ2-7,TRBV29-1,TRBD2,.,TGCAGCGTCCAGCGGGAGACCTACGAGCAGTACTTC,CSVQRETYEQYF
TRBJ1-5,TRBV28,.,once,TGTGCCAGTCGCAGGGCATTGGATCGCAATCAGCCCCAGCATTTT,CASRRALDRNQPQHF
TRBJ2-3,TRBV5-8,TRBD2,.,TGTGCCAGCAGACAAACGGGATCTAGCGGGAGGGCAAGGCGCACAGATACGCAGTATTTT,CASRQTGSSGRARRTDTQYF
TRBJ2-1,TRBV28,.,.,TGTGCCAGCACCAGAAAGGGACTGCCTTACAATGAGCAGTTCTTC,CASTRKGLPYNEQFF
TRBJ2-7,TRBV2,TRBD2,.,TGTGCCAGCAGTGATGCTAGCGGGTATCACTACGAGCAGTACTTC,CASSDASGYHYEQYF
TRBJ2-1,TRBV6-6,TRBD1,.,TGTGCCAGCAGTCAACGGCAGATACACAGGGGAGATGAGCAGTTCTTC,CASSQRQIHRGDEQFF
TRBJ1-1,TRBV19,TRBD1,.,TGTGCCAGTACTGACAGGGTGAACACTGAAGCTTTCTTT,CASTDRVNTEAFF
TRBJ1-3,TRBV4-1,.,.,TGCGCCAGCAGCCAAGATTCAAGAAACACCATATATTTT,CASSQDSRNTIYF
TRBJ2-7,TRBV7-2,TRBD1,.,TGTGCCAGCAGCCGCAAGACAGGGGTCGAGCAGTACTTC,CASSRKTGVEQYF
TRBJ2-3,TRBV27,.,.,TGTGCCAGCACCTTGGGTTGGGGCGGCACAGATACGCAGTATTTT,CASTLGWGGTDTQYF
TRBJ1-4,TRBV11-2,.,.,TGTGCCAGCAGCGCGGACTTCCTTAATGAAAAACTGTTTTTT,CASSADFLNEKLFF
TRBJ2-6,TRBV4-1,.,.,TGCGCCAGCAGCCAAGAGGCCTACAGCTCTGGGGCCAACGTCCTGACTTTC,CASSQEAYSSGANVLTF
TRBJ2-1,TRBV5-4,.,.,TGTGCCAGCAGCTTAGGGAGCGGGCCCTACAATGAGCAGTTCTTC,CASSLGSGPYNEQFF
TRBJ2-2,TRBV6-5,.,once,TGTGCCAGCAGCTATACTAGAACCGGGGAGCTGTTTTTT,CASSYTRTGELFF
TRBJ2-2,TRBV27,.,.,TGTGCCAGCAGTTTAAGTGGGGGCCACGCGAACACCGGGGAGCTGTTTTTT,CASSLSGGHANTGELFF
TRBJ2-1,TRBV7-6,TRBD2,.,TGTGCCAGCAGCCCCTTGACTAGCGGGAGGGCCGGGAATGAGCAGTTCTTC,CASSPLTSGRAGNEQFF
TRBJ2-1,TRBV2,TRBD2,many,TGTGCCAGCAGTGGGGAGGGCTTCTACAATGAGCAGTTCTTC,CASSGEGFYNEQFF
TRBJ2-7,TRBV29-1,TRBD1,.,TGCAGCGCCGGACAGGGGGCTAGCGAGCAGTACTTC,CSAGQGASEQYF
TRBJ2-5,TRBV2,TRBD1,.,TGTGCCAGCACCACACGGACAGGGGGGCAGACCCAGTACTTC,CASTTRTGGQTQYF
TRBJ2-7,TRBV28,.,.,TGTGCCAGCAGTCGATACCGGGGTTACGAGCAGTACTTC,CASSRYRGYEQYF
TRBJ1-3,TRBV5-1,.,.,TGCGCCAGCAGCAGCTCCTCTGGAAACACCATATATTTT,CASSSSSGNTIYF
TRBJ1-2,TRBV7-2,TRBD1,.,TGTGCCAGCAGCTTAGGGGGACAGGGGGCGAGCTATGGCTACACCTTC,CASSLGGQGASYGYTF
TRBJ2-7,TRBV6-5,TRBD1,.,TGTGCCAGCAGTTCGACCGGGACAGGGGTTTTTTACGAGCAGTACTTC,CASSSTGTGVFYEQYF
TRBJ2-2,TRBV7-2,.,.,TGTGCCAGCAGCTTACGTCTCGGGGAGCTGTTTTTT,CASSLRLGELFF
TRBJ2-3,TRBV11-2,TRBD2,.,TGTGCCAGCAGCCCCGGGACTACACGAGATACGCAGTATTTT,CASSPGTTRDTQYF
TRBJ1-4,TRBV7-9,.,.,TGTGCCAGCAGCTTAGTAACAGATGAAAAACTGTTTTTT,CASSLVTDEKLFF
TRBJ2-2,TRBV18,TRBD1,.,TGTGCCAGCTCACAGTCCCGACAGGGCGGTCCCGGGGAGCTGTTTTTT,CASSQSRQGGPGELFF
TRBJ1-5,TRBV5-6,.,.,TGTGCCAGCAGCTTGGGACAGATGAAGCCCCAGCATTTT,CASSLGQMKPQHF
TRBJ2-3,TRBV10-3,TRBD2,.,TGTGCCATCAGTGAGGGGACTAGCAGTCGCACAGATACGCAGTATTTT,CAISEGTSSRTDTQYF
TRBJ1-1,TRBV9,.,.,TGTGCCAGCAGCGTTACAGGGAACACTGAAGCTTTCTTT,CASSVTGNTEAFF
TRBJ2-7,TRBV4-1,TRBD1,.,TGCGCCAGCAGCCAACGAACCGGGACAGGGCCGTACGAGCAGTACTTC,CASSQRTGTGPYEQYF
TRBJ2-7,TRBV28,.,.,TGTGCCAGCAGTTTATGGGGGGCCGAGCAGTACTTC,CASSLWGAEQYF
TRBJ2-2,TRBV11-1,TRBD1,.,TGTGCCAGCACCACGGACAGGGGTTACCTCGCGAACACCGGGGAGCTGTTTTTT,CASTTDRGYLANTGELFF
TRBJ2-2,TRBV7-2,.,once,TGTGCCAGCAGCTTTGCGGACACCGGGGAGCTGTTTTTT,CASSFADTGELFF
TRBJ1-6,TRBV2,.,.,TGTGCCAGCACGGACAGAAACTATAATTCACCCCTCCACTTT,CASTDRNYNSPLHF
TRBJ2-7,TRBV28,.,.,TGTGCCAGCAGTTTCAGCGTAAGGGGGGAGGGTTCCGCAGGCGAGCAGTACTTC,CASSFSVRGEGSAGEQYF
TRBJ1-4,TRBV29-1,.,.,TGCAGCGTTGACGGGGGTGGAGAAAAACTGTTTTTT,CSVDGGGEKLFF
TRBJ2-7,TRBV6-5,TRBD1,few,TGTGCCAGCAGTTACGGGCAGGGGGACTACGAGCAGTACTTC,CASSYGQGDYEQYF
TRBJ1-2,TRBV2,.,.,TGTGCCAGCCGGAGGGAAGGTTTGAACTATGGCTACACCTTC,CASRREGLNYGYTF
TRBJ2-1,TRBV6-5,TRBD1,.,TGTGCCAGCAGTTACGGGACAGGGTCTTACAATGAGCAGTTCTTC,CASSYGTGSYNEQFF
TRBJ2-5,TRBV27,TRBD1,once,TGTGCCAGCAGTTCCGGGACAGGGGGCGTGGAGACCCAGTACTTC,CASSSGTGGVETQYF
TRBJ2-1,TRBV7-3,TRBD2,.,TGTGCCAGCAGCTTAAATAGCGGGAGTTTGGGTGAGCAGTTCTTC,CASSLNSGSLGEQFF
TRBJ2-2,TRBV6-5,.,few,TGTGCCAGCAGTTACCAAGGAGATACCGGGGAGCTGTTTTTT,CASSYQGDTGELFF
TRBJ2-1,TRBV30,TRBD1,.,TGTGCCTGGACGACAGGGGTTCCCAATGAGCAGTTCTTC,CAWTTGVPNEQFF